Listed here are 4 T cell receptor beta chains from one sample, sequenced in a study of identical twins. TCRdb passed the 5' RACE reads through MiXCR, listing each CDR3 protein once. The top ten clones hold 4.3% of a sample with around 690,000 distinct CDR3 sequences, approximately 21% of them seen once. The sample was also linked to a second study, of T cells expressing NK-cell markers.

The sequencing sample was made of PBMCs. The receptors stem from a woman younger than 30 in good health.

The chain recombines TRBV2 with TRBJ1-1; D is perhaps TRBD1 (6 bases). Germline CDR1 reads SNHLY; CDR2 reads FYNNEI. V lost 6 bases and J lost 1, with 15 bases in between. CDR3 length: 15 amino acids. The CDR3: CASSQMGHTNTEAFF. DNA of the CDR3: TGTGCCAGCAGCCAGATGGGACACACGAACACTGAAGCTTTCTTT.

CDR3 amino acids: CASSLGGQQFF. The CDR3 coding sequence is TGTGCCAGCAGCTTAGGGGGACAGCAGTTCTTC. The J gene is TRBJ2-1, the V gene TRBV7-3, with D perhaps assigned TRBD1 or TRBD2 (5 bases each). Germline V CDR1 and CDR2: SGHTA, FQGTGA. Trimming shortened V by 2 bases and J by 11 bases, and 7 bases separated the two germline ends. This CDR3 region has 11 residues. Filled out from reference TRBV7-3 and TRBJ2-1, the complete variable domain reads GAGVSQTPSNKVTEKGKYVELRCDPISGHTALYWYRQSLGQGPEFLIYFQGTGAADDSGLPNDRFFAVRPEGSVSTLKIQRTERGDSAVYLCASSLGGQQFFGPGTRLTVL.

This clonotype was seen many times. CDR3 DNA: TGTGCCAGCAGTTTGCTCGAGCGAGAGACCCAGTACTTC. It specifies CASSLLERETQYF. The chain links TRBV27 to TRBJ2-5; D gene ambiguous. The CDR3 covers 13 residues. Trimming stripped 3 bases from V and 4 bases from J, with 9 bases between. Germline CDR1 and CDR2: MNHEY and SMNVEV (reference sequence).

The chain combines TRBV3-1 with TRBJ2-7; D perhaps matches TRBD1 (6 bases). Germline CDR1 and CDR2: LGHDT and YNNKEL (reference sequence). Trimming cost V 4 bases and J 1 base, with 17 bases left between them. CDR3 size: 16 residues. Here the CDR3 DNA reads TGTGCCAGCAGCCGGACAACAGGGTCTCCTTCCTACGAGCAGTACTTC. It translates to CASSRTTGSPSYEQYF.